This T cell receptor beta chain was sequenced for a study of blood T cell repertoires in COVID-19. Per the study methods: Amplifying reference gene primers gave estimates of nucleated cell counts. This table comes from immunoSEQ multiplex PCR, and its TCRdb copy is limited to in-frame clones, with some not included. The V and J calls and clone size are taken from that table; D and trimming were inferred from the DNA. The table has some 300,000 clones, just under 90% seen once. Patients of the Seattle cohort, enrolled during active infection, were followed longitudinally. The germline gives CDR1 LNHDA, CDR2 SQIVND (reference sequence). The CDR3 runs 16 residues. Trimming stripped 6 bases from V and 0 bases from J, with 16 bases between.

The receptor's source is a woman aged 45-65 years with COVID-19, enrolled during active disease. V is TRBV19 and J is TRBJ2-3; D is possibly TRBD1 (6 bases). The sequencing input was peripheral blood. The CDR3 here is CASRGWDTTSTDTQYF. For the CDR3, the DNA is TGTGCCAGTAGGGGCTGGGACACCACTAGCACAGATACGCAGTATTTT.